This TCR beta chain was obtained from a study of cytomegalovirus exposure and HLA in healthy donors. Study results and caveats: Around 18,000 TCR beta sequences were associated with HLA alleles at 0.05 false discovery rate in a later analysis.

The CDR3 has 14 residues. Looked up from germline, CDR1 is SNHLY and CDR2 is FYNNEI. V gave up 7 bases and J gave up 5 bases, with 14 bases separating them. About this clone itself: Its specificity is not known.

The PCR employed 60 Vbeta primers together with 13 Jbeta primers. Produced via immunoSEQ multiplex PCR; TCRdb's table is partial and in-frame only. The table shows some 180,000 clones, with more than 65% occurring only once. V and J are TRBV2 and TRBJ2-2; perhaps TRBD2 as D (5 bases). The TCR sequence derives from a woman aged 25 to 39 in good health and CMV-seropositive. The sample consisted of PBMCs. The CDR3 region is CASTRVLGTGELFF. The CDR3 DNA sequence: TGTGCCAGCACGCGGGTTCTAGGAACCGGGGAGCTGTTTTTT. The variable domain in full, completed from reference TRBV2 and TRBJ2-2, reads EPEVTQTPSHQVTQMGQEVILRCVPISNHLYFYWYRQILGQKVEFLVSFYNNEISEKSEIFDDQFSVERPDGSNFTLKIRSTKLEDSAMYFCASTRVLGTGELFFGEGSRLTVL.